The present T cell receptor beta chain was sequenced within a study of STAT5B mutations in CD4+ large granular lymphocyte leukemia. General study points: Compared with healthy controls (2/35), patient top clones favored TRBV06 (8/27).

The ends lost 1 base at V and 7 bases at J; junction bases unmatched: 7. CDR1 and CDR2 from the germline V gene are SGHTA and FQGNSA. The CDR3 length is 16 residues. Here immunoSEQ multiplex PCR was the method, and the copy in TCRdb shows in-frame clones only, minus some. The data contain some 30,000 clones, 65% to 70% of them seen just once; the ten biggest clones take up about 2%. Turning to this clone: Its antigen is still unknown.

Sequences were obtained from CD4+ T cells from blood buffy coats. The TCR was taken from a human donor in good health. J is TRBJ2-1 and V is TRBV7-2, with TRBD2 matching over 10 bases. CDR3: CASSLGPAGGPNEQFF. Written as DNA, the CDR3 is TGTGCCAGCAGCTTAGGCCCAGCGGGGGGGCCGAATGAGCAGTTCTTC.